The 14 T cell receptor beta chains below all came from one sample that was sequenced in a study of regulatory T cells in long-lasting Graves disease. Time point of the sample: newly diagnosed GD, antithyroid drugs for less than 3 months. From RNA extracted from PBMCs, the TCR library was made. To make TCR beta libraries, researchers used iRepertoire HTBI primers and Arm-PCR of CDR3 regions. Via MiXCR, TCRdb re-called the multiplex PCR reads, giving one row per CDR3 protein. The sample consists of about 360,000 distinct CDR3 sequences, roughly 16% of them appearing once. The data also belong to a second study, concerning T cells in Graves' hyperthyroidism and ophthalmopathy.

This material consisted of peripheral blood mononuclear cells (PBMCs), taken at new diagnosis, from a patient treated with antithyroid drugs. All receptors come from a woman under 30 with Graves disease.

This clonotype was detected many times. V gene TRBV27 combines with J gene TRBJ1-5, with D perhaps TRBD1 (6 bases). Germline V lookup: CDR1 MNHEY, CDR2 SMNVEV (reference sequence). This CDR3 has 18 amino acids. V lost 0 bases to trimming and J lost 2 bases, with 17 bases between them. The CDR3 sequence: CASSLSGASGDGNQPQHF. The CDR3 nucleotides are TGTGCCAGCAGTTTATCGGGTGCCTCAGGGGATGGCAATCAGCCCCAGCATTTT.

The table lists this clonotype with many counts. This may be a read error, as it is one base from a much larger clone. The chain couples TRBV11-2 to TRBJ2-5; D gene ambiguous. This CDR3 has 11 amino acids. Trimming stripped 6 bases from V and 5 bases from J, with 7 bases between. The germline gives CDR1 SGHAT, CDR2 FQNNGV. The CDR3 DNA follows: TGTGCCAGCAGTTCCACGGAGACCCAGTACTTC. Its translation is CASSSTETQYF.

In this sample, this clonotype turned up many times. The V gene is TRBV7-9, the J gene TRBJ1-3; D uncertain. Germline CDR1 and CDR2: SEHNR and FQNEAQ (reference sequence). The CDR3 extends over 14 amino acids. The V end was cut by 3 bases, the J end by 3 bases, with 9 bases between. The CDR3: CASSLYGDGNTIYF. The CDR3 DNA reads TGTGCCAGCAGCTTGTACGGTGATGGAAACACCATATATTTT.

The sample holds many counts of this clonotype. J is TRBJ2-1 and V is TRBV5-6, with 10 bases lining up with TRBD1. J was trimmed by 6 bases and V by 4 bases; bases with no gene match: 16. Germline loops: CDR1 SGHDT, CDR2 YYEEEE. This CDR3 is 18 amino acids long. The CDR3 DNA sequence: TGTGCCAGCAGCGGAACCGGGACAGGGGTCGGAATTGTCAATGAGCAGTTCTTC. Its translation is CASSGTGTGVGIVNEQFF.

This clonotype has only a few counts. V usage is TRBV19 and J usage is TRBJ1-2, with 10 bases lining up with TRBD1. The CDR3 contains 13 residues. The trim removed 7 bases at V and 7 bases at J, leaving 6 bases unmatched. In germline, CDR1 is LNHDA, CDR2 SQIVND (reference sequence). The CDR3 loop reads CASKGQGFAGYTF. The CDR3 DNA sequence: TGTGCCAGTAAGGGACAGGGGTTTGCTGGCTACACCTTC.

This clonotype was counted ten times or more. This rearrangement joins TRBV7-8 to TRBJ2-6; D unresolved. V was clipped by 0 bases and J by 2 bases, with 14 bases between them. CDR1 and CDR2 from the germline V gene are SGHVS and FQNEAQ. The CDR3 extends over 18 amino acids. The CDR3 DNA sequence: TGTGCCAGCAGCTTAGCGGCGATACAGCTACCTGGGGCCAACGTCCTGACTTTC. Its translation is CASSLAAIQLPGANVLTF.

In its sample, this clonotype was seen many times. The chain joins TRBV20-1 to TRBJ2-2; possible D gene TRBD2, 6 bases. The CDR3 is 15 residues long. The germline V and J ends were trimmed by 6 bases and 4 bases, with 18 bases remaining between them. In germline, CDR1 is DFQATT, CDR2 SNEGSKA (reference sequence). CDR3 nucleotide sequence: TGCAGTGCCCCGGGGAGGCTAGCTGGCACCGGGGAGCTGTTTTTT. Protein: CSAPGRLAGTGELFF.

This clonotype was observed at least ten times. The V call is TRBV7-9, the J call TRBJ2-3, with no clear D. CDR1 is SEHNR and CDR2 is FQNEAQ in the germline V gene (reference sequence). The CDR3 length is 12 residues. V was trimmed by 1 base and J by 6 bases, leaving 5 bases between them. In nucleotides, the CDR3 is TGTGCCAGCAGCTTAGTGGTGGATACGCAGTATTTT. It codes for CASSLVVDTQYF.

The chain combines TRBV6-2 or TRBV6-3 with TRBJ2-3; 9 nucleotides agree with TRBD2. Trimming removed 5 bases from V and 3 bases from J; junction bases left unmatched: 9. CDR1 is MNHEY, CDR2 SVGEGT, per germline. The CDR3 is 16 residues long. This CDR3 reads CASSESLAGSTDTQYF. The CDR3 DNA sequence: TGTGCCAGCAGTGAGTCTCTAGCGGGATCAACAGATACGCAGTATTTT.

This clonotype was seen many times. The chain employs TRBV28 and TRBJ1-5; D perhaps matches TRBD1 (5 bases). This CDR3 has 13 residues. Germline V gene lookup returns CDR1 MDHEN and CDR2 SYDVKM. V was pared by 6 bases and J by 6 bases, with 12 bases between. CDR3 DNA sequence: TGTGCCAGCAGGCAGGGTTTTGTTCAGCCCCAGCATTTT. Protein: CASRQGFVQPQHF.

This clonotype has at least ten counts. V usage is TRBV20-1 and J usage is TRBJ2-3; possibly TRBD2 for D (5 bases). The CDR3 spans 14 residues. The ends were cut back, 5 bases at V and 1 base at J, with 13 bases in the middle. Germline values: CDR1 DFQATT, CDR2 SNEGSKA (reference sequence). The CDR3 protein is CSAPHLARTDTQYF. The CDR3 bases are TGCAGTGCTCCTCATCTAGCCCGCACAGATACGCAGTATTTT.

This chain links TRBV6-1 with TRBJ1-2; possible D gene TRBD1, 5 bases. The CDR3 runs 12 residues. V lost 5 bases and J lost 5, with 9 bases in between. CDR1 is MNHNS and CDR2 is SASEGT in the germline V gene. The CDR3 loop is CASSIPGYGYTF. The CDR3 nucleotides are TGTGCCAGCAGTATACCAGGGTATGGCTACACCTTC.

This clonotype appeared a few times. This rearrangement joins TRBV6-4 to TRBJ1-2; possible D gene TRBD1, 5 bases. Germline V gives CDR1 MRHNA, CDR2 SNTAGT. The CDR3 has 14 residues. The V end was cut by 5 bases, the J end by 5 bases, with 15 bases between. The CDR3 spells CASSTTAWGYGYTF. In nucleotides, the CDR3 is TGTGCCAGCAGTACGACAGCCTGGGGGTATGGCTACACCTTC.

Remarks on this clonotype: A much larger clone differs by one base, so this may be a read error. This chain connects TRBV28 to TRBJ2-7; 9 bases fit TRBD2. This CDR3 has 16 amino acids. V shed 6 bases and J 7 bases; nucleotides not matched to a gene: 16. Germline V gene sequence: CDR1 MDHEN, CDR2 SYDVKM. CDR3 amino acids: CASSPILAGPYNEQYF. CDR3 DNA sequence: TGTGCCAGCAGCCCTATACTAGCGGGTCCTTACAATGAGCAGTACTTC.